A single sample gave rise to the 9 T cell receptor beta chains below, sequenced in a study of blood T cell repertoires in COVID-19. Sequencing was performed with immunoSEQ multiplex PCR; in TCRdb, only in-frame clones are kept and a portion is missing. The sample has a few hundred thousand clones, around 89% seen once. The sample consisted of PBMCs or T cells enriched from blood (not recorded which). The receptor set was obtained from a young woman who had recovered from COVID-19.

This clone was observed a handful of times. Written as DNA, the CDR3 is TGTGCCAGCAGTGAATTGAGGGACAGGGGGCCTAGGGCCTATAATTCACCCCTCCACTTT. This sequence encodes CASSELRDRGPRAYNSPLHF. This chain links TRBV6-1 with TRBJ1-6; 12 bases agree with TRBD1. Germline loops: CDR1 MNHNS, CDR2 SASEGT. CDR3 length equals 20 residues. J was trimmed by 2 bases and V by 2 bases; bases with no gene match: 10.

The rearrangement links TRBV6-5 to TRBJ1-1; 8 bases map to TRBD1. J lost 7 bases, V lost 2 bases, and 9 bases had no gene match. CDR1 and CDR2 from the germline V gene are MNHEY and SVGAGI. The CDR3 runs to 15 residues. The CDR3 nucleotides read TGTGCCAGCAGTTACGTCCGACAGGGGAAGGGTGAAGCTTTCTTT. This encodes CASSYVRQGKGEAFF.

The chain is built from TRBV7-6 and TRBJ1-2; D gene unclear. This CDR3 is 11 amino acids long. V lost 8 bases and J lost 6, with 10 bases in between. The germline gives CDR1 SGHVS, CDR2 FNYEAQ. The CDR3, as DNA: TGTGCCAGCGGCCCGGCGGATGGCTACACCTTC. This codes for CASGPADGYTF.

V gene TRBV19 combines with J gene TRBJ1-5; D unclear. Germline V gene sequence: CDR1 LNHDA, CDR2 SQIVND (reference sequence). Trimming left V 6 bases short and J 11 bases short, with 14 bases between. The CDR3 loop spans 12 amino acids. CDR3 in DNA: TGTGCCAGTAGGGGAGAACGATGGGCCCAGCATTTT. It encodes CASRGERWAQHF. The whole variable domain, remainder taken from reference TRBV19 and TRBJ1-5, is DGGITQSPKYLFRKEGQNVTLSCEQNLNHDAMYWYRQDPGQGLRLIYYSQIVNDFQKGDIAEGYSVSREKKESFPLTVTSAQKNPTAFYLCASRGERWAQHFGDGTRLSIL.

The rearrangement uses TRBV19 and TRBJ1-4; D not resolved. The V end was cut by 1 base, the J end by 2 bases, with 11 bases between. CDR1 is LNHDA and CDR2 is SQIVND in the germline V gene (reference sequence). The CDR3 totals 16 residues. The CDR3: CASSIGPSSTNEKLFF. Written as DNA, the CDR3 is TGTGCCAGTAGTATAGGTCCGTCTTCGACTAATGAAAAACTGTTTTTT.

The genes are TRBV18 and TRBJ2-7; D may be TRBD1 (7 bases). CDR1 and CDR2 (germline): KGHSH, LQKENI. The V gene lost 9 bases and the J gene lost 7 bases, with 16 bases spanning the gap. The CDR3 is made up of 12 amino acids. CDR3 region: CASTGRGEEQYF. DNA of the CDR3: TGTGCCAGTACCGGCAGGGGGGAGGAGCAGTACTTC.

CDR3 region: CASSRHRGYEQYF. DNA of the CDR3: TGTGCCAGCAGCCGCCACCGGGGGTACGAGCAGTACTTC. The rearrangement joins TRBV5-5 to TRBJ2-7, with D possibly matching TRBD2 (6 bases). V lost 4 bases and J 4 bases, leaving 12 bases between the germline ends. Germline lookup yields CDR1 SGHKS and CDR2 YYEKEE (reference sequence). The CDR3 contains 13 residues.

V gene TRBV7-9 combines with J gene TRBJ1-2, with 9 bases identical to TRBD1. Germline CDR1 is SEHNR and CDR2 is FQNEAQ (reference sequence). The junction had 11 bases not matched to a gene; V was cut back by 5 bases and J by 4 bases. This CDR3 has 16 residues. CDR3 in amino acids: CASSPGQGLNFYGYTF. In DNA, the CDR3 is TGTGCCAGCAGCCCGGGACAGGGCTTAAATTTCTATGGCTACACCTTC.

The chain recombines TRBV29-1 with TRBJ1-3; D call uncertain. Trimming cost V 6 bases and J 1 base, with 16 bases left between them. The CDR3 consists of 15 residues. In germline, CDR1 is SQVTM, CDR2 ANQGSEA. This CDR3 reads CSVLRLGGSGNTIYF. CDR3 bases: TGCAGCGTACTTCGACTGGGAGGATCTGGAAACACCATATATTTT.